The subject of this entry is one T cell receptor (beta chain). Its antigen remains unidentified. The entry originates in a study of graft-versus-host responses after intestinal transplantation. Study background: Each transplant was multivisceral, liver-intestinal, or isolated intestinal.

Germline-derived CDR1 and CDR2 are KGHSH and LQKENI. The CDR3 runs 17 residues. Trimming cost V 3 bases and J 0 bases; bases outside gene matches: 5. Findings and limits, study-wide: Early post-transplant HvG declines were associated with peak circulating GvH clone levels. Detected in recipient marrow were GvH clones, some of which were first observed in ileum or blood. Graft-versus-host to host-versus-graft clonal ratios in allografts were high in patients with graft-donor T cell macrochimerism.

Produced via immunoSEQ multiplex PCR; TCRdb's table is partial and in-frame only. This table holds some 15,000 clones, roughly 88% found once. The starting material was PBMCs, obtained around 110 days after intestinal transplant. This sequence was found in a human patient who received an intestinal transplant, so some T cells may come from the graft donor. The chain combines TRBV18 with TRBJ1-5, with TRBD1 matching over 10 bases. The CDR3 sequence: CASSPETGGDSNQPQHF. The CDR3 nucleotides are TGTGCCAGCTCACCGGAGACAGGGGGCGATAGCAATCAGCCCCAGCATTTT.